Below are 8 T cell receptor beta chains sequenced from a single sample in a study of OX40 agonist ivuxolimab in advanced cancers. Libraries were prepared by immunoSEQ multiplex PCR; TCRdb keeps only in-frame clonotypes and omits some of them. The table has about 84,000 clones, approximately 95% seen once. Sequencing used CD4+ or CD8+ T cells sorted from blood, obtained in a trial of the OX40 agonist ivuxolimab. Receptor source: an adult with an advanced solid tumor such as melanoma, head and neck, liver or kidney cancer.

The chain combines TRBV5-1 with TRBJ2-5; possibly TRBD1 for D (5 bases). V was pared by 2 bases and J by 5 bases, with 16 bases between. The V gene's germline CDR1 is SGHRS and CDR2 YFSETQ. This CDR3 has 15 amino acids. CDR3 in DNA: TGCGCCAGCAGCTTTTCAGGACAAGGGATGGAGACCCAGTACTTC. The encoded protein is CASSFSGQGMETQYF.

As DNA, the CDR3 is TGTGCCTGGGCCGGGACAGGGTTAGGAACTGAAGCTTTCTTT. This codes for CAWAGTGLGTEAFF. The genes are TRBV30 and TRBJ1-1; TRBD1 matches 9 bases. CDR1 GTSNPN and CDR2 SVGIG come from the germline V gene (reference sequence). V was clipped by 5 bases and J by 5 bases; unmatched bases: 9. This CDR3 comprises 14 residues.

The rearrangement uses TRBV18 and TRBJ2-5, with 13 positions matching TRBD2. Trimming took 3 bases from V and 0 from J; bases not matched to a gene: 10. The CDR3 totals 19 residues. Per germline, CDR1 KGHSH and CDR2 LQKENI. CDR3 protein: CASSPGLAGETQYQETQYF. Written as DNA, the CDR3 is TGTGCCAGCTCACCCGGACTAGCGGGAGAGACTCAGTACCAAGAGACCCAGTACTTC.

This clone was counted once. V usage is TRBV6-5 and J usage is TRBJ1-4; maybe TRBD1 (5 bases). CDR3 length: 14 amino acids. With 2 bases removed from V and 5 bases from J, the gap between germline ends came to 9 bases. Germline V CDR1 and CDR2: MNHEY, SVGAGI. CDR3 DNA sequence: TGTGCCAGCAGTTACGGGACTACAAATGAAAAACTGTTTTTT. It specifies CASSYGTTNEKLFF.

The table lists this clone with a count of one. In DNA form, the CDR3 reads TGTGCCAGTAGTATAGAGGGCAGGGATGGCTACACCTTC. Translation gives CASSIEGRDGYTF. The rearrangement links TRBV19 to TRBJ1-2; tentative D call: TRBD1 (5 bases). Trimming shortened V by 0 bases and J by 6 bases, and 8 bases separated the two germline ends. Germline lookup yields CDR1 LNHDA and CDR2 SQIVND (reference sequence). The CDR3 spans 13 residues.

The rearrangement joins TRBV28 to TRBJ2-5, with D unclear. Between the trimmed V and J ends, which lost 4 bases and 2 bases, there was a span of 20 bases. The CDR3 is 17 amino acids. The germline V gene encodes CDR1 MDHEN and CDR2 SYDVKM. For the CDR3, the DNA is TGTGCCAGCAGTTCCACCCAGGCCGCGTATCCACAAGAGACCCAGTACTTC. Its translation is CASSSTQAAYPQETQYF.

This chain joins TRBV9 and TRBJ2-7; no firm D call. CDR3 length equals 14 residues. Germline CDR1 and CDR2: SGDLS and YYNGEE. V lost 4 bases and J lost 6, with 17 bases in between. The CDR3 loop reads CASSPRRWSSEQYF. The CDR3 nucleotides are TGTGCCAGCAGCCCCCGACGGTGGAGTTCCGAGCAGTACTTC.

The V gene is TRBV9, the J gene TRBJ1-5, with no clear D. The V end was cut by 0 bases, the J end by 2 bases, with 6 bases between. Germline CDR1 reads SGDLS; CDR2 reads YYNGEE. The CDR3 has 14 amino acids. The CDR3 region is CASSVGSGNQPQHF. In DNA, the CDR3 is TGTGCCAGCAGCGTAGGATCGGGCAATCAGCCCCAGCATTTT. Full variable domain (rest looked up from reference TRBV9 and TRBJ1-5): DSGVTQTPKHLITATGQRVTLRCSPRSGDLSVYWYQQSLDQGLQFLIQYYNGEERAKGNILERFSAQQFPDLHSELNLSSLELGDSALYFCASSVGSGNQPQHFGDGTRLSIL.